These 4 T cell receptor beta chains originate from one sample sequenced in a study of control samples from healthy donors and cancer patients (TCRdb year 2020). Libraries were constructed by the immunoSEQ multiplex PCR assay. This is the immuneACCESS table as TCRdb keeps it, with only in-frame sequences that have V and J called. A part of the clones is gone; compared with another copy, unresolved V genes explain less than half, and the rest is unexplained. For this sample the table gives about 270,000 clones, of which roughly 80% were detected only once. 10% to 15% of the sample is held by the ten biggest clonotypes. Sequences were obtained from PBMCs. Every receptor here comes from a woman aged 60-75 years with lung cancer.

The V and J genes are TRBV9 and TRBJ2-5; no reliable D call. The germline V gene encodes CDR1 SGDLS and CDR2 YYNGEE. V was clipped by 0 bases and J by 4 bases, with 7 bases between them. This CDR3 has 13 residues. CDR3 sequence: CASSVGRRETQYF. CDR3 sequence (DNA): TGTGCCAGCAGCGTAGGAAGGAGAGAGACCCAGTACTTC.

This clone was detected only once. For the CDR3, the DNA is TGTGCCAGCCAAACCGGCGGTCATAGCAATCAGCCCCAGCATTTT. It translates to CASQTGGHSNQPQHF. The chain is built from TRBV2 and TRBJ1-5; D unclear. From germline, CDR1 is SNHLY and CDR2 FYNNEI. This CDR3 comprises 15 residues. V lost 8 bases to trimming and J lost 0 bases, with 14 bases between them.

The chain joins TRBV3-1 (or the pseudogene TRBV3-2) to TRBJ2-5; D gene unclear. CDR1 is LGHDT, CDR2 YNNKEL, per germline (reference sequence). Trimming removed 4 bases at V and 2 bases at J, with 8 bases between. The CDR3 extends over 13 amino acids. The CDR3 sequence: CASSPGSQETQYF. In DNA, the CDR3 is TGTGCCAGCAGCCCTGGAAGTCAAGAGACCCAGTACTTC.

This chain's CDR3 is CASSLGGAAEAFF. The CDR3 coding sequence is TGCGCCAGCAGCTTGGGGGGGGCGGCTGAAGCTTTCTTT. The genes are TRBV5-1 and TRBJ1-1; tentatively, D is TRBD1 (6 bases). Germline V gene data show CDR1 as SGHRS and CDR2 as YFSETQ. Trimming took 0 bases from V and 6 from J, leaving 9 bases between them. This CDR3 comprises 13 residues.